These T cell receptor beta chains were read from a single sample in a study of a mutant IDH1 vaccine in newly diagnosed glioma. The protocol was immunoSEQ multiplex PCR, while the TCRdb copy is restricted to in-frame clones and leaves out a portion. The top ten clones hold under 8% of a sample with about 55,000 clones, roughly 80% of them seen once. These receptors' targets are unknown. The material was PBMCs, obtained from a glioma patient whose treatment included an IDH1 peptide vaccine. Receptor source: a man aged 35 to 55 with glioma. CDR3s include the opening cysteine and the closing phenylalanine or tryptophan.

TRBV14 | CASSQSGTQYF
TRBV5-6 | CASSLRTGMNTEAFF
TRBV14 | CASSPWWKNTEAFF
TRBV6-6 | CASRGGSGNTIYF
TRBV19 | CASSRGGSQPQHF
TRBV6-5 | CASSYGGASYNEQFF
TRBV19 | CASSIWHGYGELFF
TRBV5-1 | CASSFGQWPDNSPLHF
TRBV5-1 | CASSLVVSTEAFF
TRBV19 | CASSIAGGAYEQYF
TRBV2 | CASSPTPNSGNTIYF
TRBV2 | CASSESAATISPLHF
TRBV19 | CASSIAGQRYGYTF
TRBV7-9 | CASSVGTGIAKNIQYF
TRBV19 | CASSPGQGPYEQYF
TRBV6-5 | CASSYSRTGTEAFF
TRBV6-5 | CASSYRGGGPGYGYTF
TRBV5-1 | CASSLVGTENYEQYF
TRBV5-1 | CASRGTGGLSEKLFF
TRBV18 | CASQRGQGVEKLFF
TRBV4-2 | CASSQVAGVRETQYF
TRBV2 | CASRAGTGNTGELFF
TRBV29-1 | CSALGAGMGGYTF
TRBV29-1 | CSVGNGGGAYYEQYF
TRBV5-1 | CASRLESSYGYTF
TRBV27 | CASKKQGAGGELFF
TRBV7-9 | CASSTGRTYTEAFF
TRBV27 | CASSFDSYRSGANVLTF
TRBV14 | CASSQGPEISTDTQYF
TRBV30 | CAWSVTGDRPQHF
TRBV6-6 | CASSYNSNQPQHF
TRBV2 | CASSLPVGQGAQGDTQYF
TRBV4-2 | CASSPSLGGRNSPLHF
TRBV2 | CASRRSDAGQPQHF
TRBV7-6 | CASSPRRQAAPNYEQYF
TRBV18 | CASSSTGQYRSTGELFF
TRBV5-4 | CASSLGTGLGRETQYF
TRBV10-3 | CAISAGDGYTF
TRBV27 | CASSRDRGQNTIYF
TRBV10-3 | CATTVGLAAYNEQFF
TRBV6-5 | CASSPVLNTEAFF
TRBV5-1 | CASSRTGPGNTIYF
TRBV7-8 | CASSEERGTETQYF
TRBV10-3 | CAISGDQAETQYF
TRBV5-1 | CASSQGGYEQYF
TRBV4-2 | CASSQPTGYGVHEQYF
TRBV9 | CASSPPGAINSPLHF
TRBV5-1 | CASSWGQGGNTEAFF
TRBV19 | CASSAGGYTGELFF
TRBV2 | CASSEDWQGDEQYF
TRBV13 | CASSSTAMGKETQYF
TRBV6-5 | CASSYAGPLYGYTF
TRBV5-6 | CASSGGDGGYTF
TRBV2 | CASSTTGPSGYTF
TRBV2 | CASSEVRGRYEQFF